A selection of T cell receptor beta chains follows, all from one sample in a study of blood T cells in healthy people across ages. MiXCR, applied by TCRdb to the 5' RACE reads, yields one record per CDR3 protein. This sample yields 910,000 or so distinct CDR3 sequences, of which about 51% are seen a single time; about 22% belongs to the top ten. Sequenced: blood. The receptors derive from a woman aged 60 to 75 in good health. Each CDR3 is given with its conserved first and last residue. D genes are given only for firm matches. Clone size appears in some rows only: once, few, many, or a class for an expanded clone.

>TRBJ2-1|-|TRBV12-3/TRBV12-4|TRBD2
TGTGCCAGCAGCCTAGTCAGGGCTAGCGGGAGGATCCCTCGGGGCAATGAGCAGTTCTTC
CASSLVRASGRIPRGNEQFF
>TRBJ2-3|few|TRBV20-1|-
TGCAGTGCTAGAGAGATAGGAATAGGCACAGATACGCAGTATTTT
CSAREIGIGTDTQYF
>TRBJ2-7|-|TRBV30|-
TGTGCCTGGAGTTCCCGAGGGTCCCGACAGGCGAGAGGGCAGTACTTC
CAWSSRGSRQARGQYF
>TRBJ2-5|few|TRBV20-1|-
TGCAGTGCTCAGTCCAGGGGCTGGGAGACCCAGTACTTC
CSAQSRGWETQYF
>TRBJ2-7|-|TRBV3-1|-
TGTGCCAGCAGCCAAGTCAGGAGCGAGCAGTACTTC
CASSQVRSEQYF
>TRBJ2-4|-|TRBV7-2|TRBD2
TGTGCCAGCAGCCCCGTTGGGGGGACTAGCGTGCTTATAGGGCAGTACTTC
CASSPVGGTSVLIGQYF
>TRBJ1-5|-|TRBV30|-
TGTGCCTGGAGTCTCCGGGGGCCTGGCAATCAGCCCCAGCATTTT
CAWSLRGPGNQPQHF
>TRBJ2-5|-|TRBV7-6|-
TGTGCCAGCAGCTTAGCCCAGTGGCAAGAGACCCAGTACTTC
CASSLAQWQETQYF
>TRBJ1-2|few|TRBV14|-
TGTGCCAGCAGCCAATGGGCGAATACCTATGGCTACACCTTC
CASSQWANTYGYTF
>TRBJ2-5|few|TRBV20-1|-
TGCAGTGCTCCTTCTACAGGGCGAAGGGAGACCCAGTACTTC
CSAPSTGRRETQYF
>TRBJ2-3|-|TRBV5-1|-
TGCGCCAGCAGCTTAGCGGTCCTCACAGATACGCAGTATTTT
CASSLAVLTDTQYF
>TRBJ2-7|-|TRBV29-1|-
TGCAGCGTTCGGGACAAGGGCTCCTACGAGCAGTACTTC
CSVRDKGSYEQYF
>TRBJ2-3|-|TRBV29-1|-
TGCAGCGCAAACAGGCCCGGAGGGGCAGATACGCAGTATTTT
CSANRPGGADTQYF
>TRBJ2-7|-|TRBV2|TRBD2
TGTGCCAGCAGCGTTTCTAGCGGGAGTTCATATTTTTCCTACGAGCAGTACTTC
CASSVSSGSSYFSYEQYF
>TRBJ2-5|-|TRBV20-1|TRBD2
TGCAGTGCTACGAAGCGGGAGGGCCTACAAGAGACCCAGTACTTC
CSATKREGLQETQYF
>TRBJ2-1|-|TRBV5-1|TRBD2
TGCGCCAGCAGCCCCGGACTAGCATTCCACAATGAGCAGTTCTTC
CASSPGLAFHNEQFF
>TRBJ2-2|-|TRBV7-3|-
TGTGCCAGCAGCCCCAACAGGGATCTTGACACCGGGGAGCTGTTTTTT
CASSPNRDLDTGELFF
>TRBJ2-5|-|TRBV12-3/TRBV12-4|-
TGTGCCAGCAGTTGGAACAGGCGGGAGACCCAGTACTTC
CASSWNRRETQYF
>TRBJ1-2|few|TRBV7-9|-
TGTGCCAGCAGCTTAGTAGGGGACACGTATTATGGCTACACCTTC
CASSLVGDTYYGYTF
>TRBJ2-5|few|TRBV12-3/TRBV12-4|TRBD2
TGTGCCAGCAGTTTAGTTGGGAAGCGAGCGGGGGAGACCCAGTACTTC
CASSLVGKRAGETQYF
>TRBJ2-7|-|TRBV27|-
TGTGCCAGCAGTTTACCAACCTACGAGCAGTACTTC
CASSLPTYEQYF
>TRBJ2-3|-|TRBV11-2|TRBD2
TGTGCCAGCCTACCAAGCCTAGCGGGAGCCTCAGCGACGCAGTATTTT
CASLPSLAGASATQYF